This T cell receptor beta chain was observed in a study of blood T cell repertoires in COVID-19. Study-level information: T cells, B-cell-depleted T cells, or PBMCs supplied cDNA or gDNA.

Method: immunoSEQ multiplex PCR; TCRdb's copy keeps in-frame clones and lacks some. Of 250,000 or so clones detected, approximately 86% appear once; the ten largest clones hold around 6.5%. Trimming shortened V by 3 bases and J by 2 bases, and 15 bases separated the two germline ends. The CDR3 has 15 residues. In germline, CDR1 is SGHRS, CDR2 YFSETQ. This sequence was found in a woman aged 55-69 years with active or convalescent COVID-19. Source material: peripheral blood. The J gene is TRBJ2-7, the V gene TRBV5-1; D possibly corresponds to TRBD1 (8 bases). The CDR3 spells CASSSRQGRAYEQYF. DNA for the CDR3: TGCGCCAGCAGCTCCAGACAGGGGAGGGCCTACGAGCAGTACTTC.